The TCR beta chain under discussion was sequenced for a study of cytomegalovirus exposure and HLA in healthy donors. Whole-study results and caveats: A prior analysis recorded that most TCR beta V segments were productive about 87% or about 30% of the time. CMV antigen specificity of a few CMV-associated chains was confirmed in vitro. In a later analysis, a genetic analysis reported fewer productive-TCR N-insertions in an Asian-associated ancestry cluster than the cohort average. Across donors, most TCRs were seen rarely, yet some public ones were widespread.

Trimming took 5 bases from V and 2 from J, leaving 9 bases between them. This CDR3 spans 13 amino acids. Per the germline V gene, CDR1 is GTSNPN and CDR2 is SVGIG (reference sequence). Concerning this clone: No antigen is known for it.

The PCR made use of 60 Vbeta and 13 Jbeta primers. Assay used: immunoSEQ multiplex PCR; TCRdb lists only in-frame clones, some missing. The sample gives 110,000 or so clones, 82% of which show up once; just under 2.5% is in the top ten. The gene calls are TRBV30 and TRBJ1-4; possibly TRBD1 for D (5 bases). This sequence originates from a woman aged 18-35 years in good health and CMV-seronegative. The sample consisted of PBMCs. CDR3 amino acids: CAWGRGTNEKLFF. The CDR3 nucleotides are TGTGCCTGGGGCCGGGGGACTAATGAAAAACTGTTTTTT.